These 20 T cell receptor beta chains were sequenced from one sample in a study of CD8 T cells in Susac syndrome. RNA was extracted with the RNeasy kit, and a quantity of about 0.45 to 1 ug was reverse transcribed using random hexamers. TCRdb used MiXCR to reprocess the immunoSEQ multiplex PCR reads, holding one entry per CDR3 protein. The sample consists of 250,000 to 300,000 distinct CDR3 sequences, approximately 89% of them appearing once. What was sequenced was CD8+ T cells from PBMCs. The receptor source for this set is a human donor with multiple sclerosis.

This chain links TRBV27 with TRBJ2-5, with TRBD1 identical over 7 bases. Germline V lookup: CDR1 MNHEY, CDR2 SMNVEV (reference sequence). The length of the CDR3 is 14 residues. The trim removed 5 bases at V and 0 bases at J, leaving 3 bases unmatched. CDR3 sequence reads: CASSPTGYQETQYF. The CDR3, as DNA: TGTGCCAGCAGTCCGACAGGGTACCAAGAGACCCAGTACTTC.

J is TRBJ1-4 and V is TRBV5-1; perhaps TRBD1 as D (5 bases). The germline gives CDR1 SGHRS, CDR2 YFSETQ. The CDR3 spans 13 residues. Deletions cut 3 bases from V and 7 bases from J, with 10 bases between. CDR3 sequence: CASSSDSSEKLFF. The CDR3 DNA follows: TGCGCCAGCAGCTCAGACAGTAGTGAAAAACTGTTTTTT.

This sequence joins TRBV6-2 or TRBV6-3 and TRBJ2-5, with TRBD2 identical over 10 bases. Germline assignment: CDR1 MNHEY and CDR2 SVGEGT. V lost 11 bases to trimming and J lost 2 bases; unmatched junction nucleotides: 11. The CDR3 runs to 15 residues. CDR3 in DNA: TGTGCCCGAGGGGGTAGCGGGGGGTTACAAGAGACCCAGTACTTC. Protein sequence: CARGGSGGLQETQYF.

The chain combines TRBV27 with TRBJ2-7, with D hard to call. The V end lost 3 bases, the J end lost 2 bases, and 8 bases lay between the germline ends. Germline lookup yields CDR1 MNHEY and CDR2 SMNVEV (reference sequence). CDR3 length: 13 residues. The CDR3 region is CASSFGPTYEQYF. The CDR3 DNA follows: TGTGCCAGCAGTTTTGGCCCTACCTACGAGCAGTACTTC.

For the CDR3, the DNA is TGTGCCTGGAGGGACATCTCAGCCCTAAACTATGGCTACACCTTC. Amino acids: CAWRDISALNYGYTF. The chain combines TRBV30 with TRBJ1-2, with a possible D match to TRBD1 (5 bases). This CDR3 has 15 amino acids. V shed 3 bases and J shed 2 bases, with 16 bases lying between them. From germline, CDR1 is GTSNPN and CDR2 SVGIG (reference sequence).

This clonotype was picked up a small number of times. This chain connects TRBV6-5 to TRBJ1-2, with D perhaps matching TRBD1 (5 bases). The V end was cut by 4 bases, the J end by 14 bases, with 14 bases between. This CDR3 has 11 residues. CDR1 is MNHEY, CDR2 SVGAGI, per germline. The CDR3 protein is CASSSQGGKTF. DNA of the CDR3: TGTGCCAGCAGTTCCCAGGGAGGGAAGACCTTC.

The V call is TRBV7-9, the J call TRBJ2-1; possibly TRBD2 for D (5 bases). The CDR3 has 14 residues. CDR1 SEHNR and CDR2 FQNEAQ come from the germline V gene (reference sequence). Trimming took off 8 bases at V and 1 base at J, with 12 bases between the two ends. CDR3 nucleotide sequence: TGTGCCAGCCGACCACTAGGTTCCTACAATGAGCAGTTCTTC. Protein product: CASRPLGSYNEQFF.

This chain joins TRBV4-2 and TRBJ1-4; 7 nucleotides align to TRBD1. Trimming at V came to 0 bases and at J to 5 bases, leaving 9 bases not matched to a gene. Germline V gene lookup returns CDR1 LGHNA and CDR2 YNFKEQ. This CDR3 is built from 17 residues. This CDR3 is CASSQDLGQPLNEKLFF. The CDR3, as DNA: TGTGCCAGCAGCCAAGATCTGGGACAGCCCTTAAATGAAAAACTGTTTTTT.

The CDR3, as DNA: TGTGCCAGTAGTCCGGGACAGGGGGCGCGCACTGAAGCTTTCTTT. Translating it yields CASSPGQGARTEAFF. The rearrangement uses TRBV19 and TRBJ1-1, with 12 bases matching TRBD1. The CDR3 is 15 residues long. Looked up from germline, CDR1 is LNHDA and CDR2 is SQIVND (reference sequence). V was clipped by 5 bases and J by 4 bases; unmatched bases: 5.

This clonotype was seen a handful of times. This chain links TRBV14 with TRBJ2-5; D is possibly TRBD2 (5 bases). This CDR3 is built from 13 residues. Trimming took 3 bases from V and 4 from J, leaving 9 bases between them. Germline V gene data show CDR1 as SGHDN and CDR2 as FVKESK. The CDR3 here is CASSQGSRETQYF. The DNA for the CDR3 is TGTGCCAGCAGCCAGGGGAGTAGAGAGACCCAGTACTTC.

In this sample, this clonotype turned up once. The CDR3 protein is CASSLWVGASSYNEQFF. As DNA, the CDR3 is TGTGCCAGCAGCTTATGGGTAGGGGCCAGCTCCTACAATGAGCAGTTCTTC. The J gene is TRBJ2-1, the V gene TRBV11-2; tentative D call: TRBD1 (5 bases). Trimming shortened V by 2 bases and J by 0 bases, and 14 bases separated the two germline ends. This CDR3 is 17 amino acids long. Germline CDR1 reads SGHAT; CDR2 reads FQNNGV.

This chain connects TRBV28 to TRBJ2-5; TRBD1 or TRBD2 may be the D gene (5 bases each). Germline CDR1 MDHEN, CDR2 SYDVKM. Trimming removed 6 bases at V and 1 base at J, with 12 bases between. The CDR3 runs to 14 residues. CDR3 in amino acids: CASRSRGFQETQYF. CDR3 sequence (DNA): TGTGCCAGCAGATCACGGGGCTTCCAAGAGACCCAGTACTTC.

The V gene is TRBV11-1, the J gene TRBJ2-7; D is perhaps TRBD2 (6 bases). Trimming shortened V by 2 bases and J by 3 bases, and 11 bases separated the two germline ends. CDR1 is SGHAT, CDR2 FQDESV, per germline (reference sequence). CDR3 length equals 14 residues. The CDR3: CASSLTEGLYEQYF. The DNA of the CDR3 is TGTGCCAGCAGCTTAACGGAGGGGCTCTACGAGCAGTACTTC.

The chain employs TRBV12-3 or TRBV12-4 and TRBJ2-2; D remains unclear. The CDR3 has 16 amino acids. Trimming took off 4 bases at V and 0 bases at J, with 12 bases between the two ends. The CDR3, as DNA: TGTGCCAGCAGTTCGAACACGAGGCCGAACACCGGGGAGCTGTTTTTT. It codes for CASSSNTRPNTGELFF.

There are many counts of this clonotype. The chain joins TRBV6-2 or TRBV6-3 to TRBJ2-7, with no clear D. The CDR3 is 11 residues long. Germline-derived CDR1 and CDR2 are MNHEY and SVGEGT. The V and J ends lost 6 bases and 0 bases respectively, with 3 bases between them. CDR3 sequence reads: CASSTSYEQYF. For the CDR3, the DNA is TGTGCCAGCAGCACCTCCTACGAGCAGTACTTC.

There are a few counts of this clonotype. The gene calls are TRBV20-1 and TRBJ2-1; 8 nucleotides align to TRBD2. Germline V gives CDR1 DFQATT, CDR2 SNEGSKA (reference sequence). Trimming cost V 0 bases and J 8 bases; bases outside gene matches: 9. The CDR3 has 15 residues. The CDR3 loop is CSARDGREVPHEQFF. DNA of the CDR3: TGCAGTGCTAGAGATGGGCGGGAGGTCCCCCATGAGCAGTTCTTC.

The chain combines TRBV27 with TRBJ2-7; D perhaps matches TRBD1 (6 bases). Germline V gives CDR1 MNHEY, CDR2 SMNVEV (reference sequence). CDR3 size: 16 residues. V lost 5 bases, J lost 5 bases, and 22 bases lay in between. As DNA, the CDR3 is TGTGCCAGCAGTACAGGGACACACCACCTACTAGACGAGCAGTACTTC. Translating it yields CASSTGTHHLLDEQYF.

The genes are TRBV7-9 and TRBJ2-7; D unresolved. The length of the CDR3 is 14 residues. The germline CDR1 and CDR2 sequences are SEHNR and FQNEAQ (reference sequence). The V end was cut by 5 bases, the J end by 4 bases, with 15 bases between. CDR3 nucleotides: TGTGCCAGCAGCACCCCTCAGGCCAATTACGAGCAGTACTTC. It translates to CASSTPQANYEQYF.

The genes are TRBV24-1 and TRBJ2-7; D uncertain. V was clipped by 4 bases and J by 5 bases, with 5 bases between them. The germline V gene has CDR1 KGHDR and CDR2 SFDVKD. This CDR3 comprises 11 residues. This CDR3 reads CATSERDEQYF. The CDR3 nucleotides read TGTGCCACCAGTGAGCGAGACGAGCAGTACTTC.

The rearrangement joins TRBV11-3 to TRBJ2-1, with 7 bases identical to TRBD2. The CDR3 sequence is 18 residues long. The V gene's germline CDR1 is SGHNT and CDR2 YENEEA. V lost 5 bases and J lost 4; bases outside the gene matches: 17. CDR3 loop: CASSTTNLLAANYNEQFF. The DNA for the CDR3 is TGTGCCAGCAGCACCACAAACCTTCTAGCGGCTAATTACAATGAGCAGTTCTTC.